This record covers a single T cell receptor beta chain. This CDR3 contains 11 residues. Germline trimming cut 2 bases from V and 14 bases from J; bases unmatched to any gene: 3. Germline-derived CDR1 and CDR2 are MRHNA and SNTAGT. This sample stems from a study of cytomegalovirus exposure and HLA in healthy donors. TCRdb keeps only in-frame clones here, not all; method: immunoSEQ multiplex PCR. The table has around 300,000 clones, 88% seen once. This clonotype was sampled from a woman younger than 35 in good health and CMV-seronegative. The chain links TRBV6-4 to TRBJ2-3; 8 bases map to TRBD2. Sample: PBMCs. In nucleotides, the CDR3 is TGTGCCAGCAGTGACGGGACTAGGGTGTATTTT. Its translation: CASSDGTRVYF.